This TCR beta chain was profiled in a study of siplizumab effects on memory and regulatory T cells. V dropped 5 bases and J dropped 1; count of bases not matched to a gene: 6. Germline V gene data show CDR1 as MGHRA and CDR2 as YSYEKL. This CDR3 comprises 17 residues. It was roughly 99,000 TCR templates that were assayed per sample. The repertoire was sequenced with immunoSEQ multiplex PCR; TCRdb's copy has only in-frame clones and lacks some. The table shows over 100,000 clones, with 93% occurring only once. Findings of the study overall: Siplizumab significantly brought down the alloreactive sequences that trace back to unstimulated CD4+ memory cells.

As to this clone: Its specificity is not known.

Specimen: Tregs sorted from blood. V and J are TRBV4-1 and TRBJ2-5, with 14 bases lining up with TRBD2. This clonotype was sampled from a human donor in good health. CDR3 bases: TGCGCCAGCAGCAAAGGACTAGCGGGGGGCCTCCAAGAGACCCAGTACTTC. Translated: CASSKGLAGGLQETQYF.